Reported below is one T cell receptor (beta chain). Researchers ran the PCR with 60 Vbeta and 13 Jbeta primers. The repertoire was sequenced with immunoSEQ multiplex PCR; TCRdb's copy has only in-frame clones and lacks some. This sample has fewer than 200,000 clones, with roughly 87% found just once. The CDR3 length is 16 residues. V shed 2 bases and J 7 bases; nucleotides not matched to a gene: 11. Germline assignment: CDR1 MNHNS and CDR2 SASEGT. This record belongs to a study of cytomegalovirus exposure and HLA in healthy donors. The receptor was isolated from a boy under 10 years old in good health and CMV-seronegative. Sequenced input: PBMCs. The chain uses TRBV6-1 and TRBJ2-5; TRBD2 matches at 9 bases. CDR3 sequence (DNA): TGTGCCAGCAGTGAAACCTGGCGGGGGGGGGAGGGGACCCAGTACTTC. Its translation is CASSETWRGGEGTQYF.